This TCR beta chain was captured in a study of beta chain features in type 1 diabetes (dated by TCRdb to the late 2010s). For context, the study as a whole: Patients and healthy donors did not differ in mean age, gender distribution, total cell number or subset yield. Whereas all 30 or so donors provided naive and central memory subsets, regulatory and stem cell-like memory subsets were isolated from just 8 patients and roughly eight healthy donors. A total of 100 million to 110 million sorted cells were examined across all samples, and a strong correlation was observed between cell number per subset and RNA yield. The study compared the TCRB repertoires of sorted circulating CD4+ T cell subsets in recently diagnosed type 1 diabetes patients with those in matched healthy donors. Here is what the overall study found, with its caveats: Type 1 diabetes patients showed a moderate but significant shortening of TCRB CDR3 length in all four CD4+ subsets. Shorter templates might have been favored by PCR, but patient and control samples were amplified and corrected together, so both groups would have been affected equally by any skew. HLA sub-analyses involved small numbers of individuals, so any influence of HLA type on TCRB rearrangement remained unresolved. Naive, central memory and regulatory TCRB repertoires appeared to be more alike among patients than among healthy donors. Patients with type 1 diabetes made fewer insertions and deleted more nucleotides at VDJ recombination sites, implying thymic rearrangement abnormalities. Because cDNA was sequenced instead of genomic DNA, activated cells with high expression could be over-represented, although the groups did not differ in activation or CD3 levels.

This clone was counted only a few times. Its antigen has not been determined. No base qualities exist here, and no much larger clone lies one base off it. All of the isolated RNA was reverse transcribed with the High Capacity cDNA Reverse Transcription Kit, so expressed TCRB transcripts were sequenced. Deep immunoSEQ sequencing was applied to naive, central memory and regulatory T cell samples, giving an average of roughly 3.5 million total reads per sample. Sorted cells were lysed in RLT buffer, and RNA was extracted using DNase-treated RNeasy Micro or Mini kits according to cell number. To prevent cross-contamination, each cell subset was processed individually, whereas patient and healthy donor samples were processed jointly. TCRB sequences were amplified from cDNA with the immunoSEQ multiplex PCR, producing 87-bp fragments spanning the CDR3 region. Sequencing of the amplicons was done on the Illumina HiSeq platform. Per the authors' processing: PCR bias was computationally corrected using synthetic template baselines, reads within Hamming distance 2 were collapsed, and singletons that could not be merged were discarded. By aligning reads against IMGT, V, D and J genes, CDR3 length, and insertions or deletions at six rearrangement sites were assigned. Within each subset, clonotype counts were normalized to sorted cell number, after which true diversity and Gini coefficients were computed with the tcR R package. Repertoire sharing was quantified using the overlap coefficient calculated on TCRB nucleotide sequences. The clones in this table, taken by TCRdb from immuneACCESS, are in-frame only. Not every clone is retained; where verified, under half of the shortfall comes from an unresolved V gene, and the cause of the rest is unknown. That table is the source of V, J and clone size, and D and trimming were worked out from the DNA. In this sample the table shows about 320,000 clones, 14% of which occur a single time. The ten largest clones represent roughly 7% of the sample.

A single peripheral blood draw of roughly 0.11 L on average was collected from each donor into heparinised tubes. A BD FACSAria II and a panel including CD45RO, CCR7, CD25, CD127, CD95 and CD27 were used to sort naive, central memory, regulatory and stem cell-like memory CD4+ T cells. All sorted populations exceeded 95% purity. PBMCs were separated immediately by Lymphoprep density gradient centrifugation and were stained directly, without being cultured. Samples were stained and sorted in pairs, with one healthy donor and one patient per experiment, so that batch effects were minimized. Per the germline V gene, MNHNS is the CDR1 and SASEGT is the CDR2. V is clipped by 4 bases and J by 4 bases, and the sequence between their germline boundaries is 12 bases long. Spanning cysteine to phenylalanine, the CDR3 consists of 14 amino acids. CDR3 DNA is the only sequence kept; it has 42 bases, read in frame from the first base.

The sequenced sample consisted of central memory CD4+ T cells from blood. This receptor was obtained from a young man in good health. The chain is encoded by TRBV6-1 joined to TRBJ2-3; TRBD2 is a weak D gene call, 6 bases matching. The CDR3 has the sequence CASSVVGGPDTQYF. Here is the DNA: TGTGCCAGCAGTGTTGTCGGGGGACCAGATACGCAGTATTTT.